Following are 2 T cell receptor beta chains from one sample sequenced in a study of T cell responses to AZD1222 COVID-19 vaccine. Sequencing used immunoSEQ multiplex PCR; TCRdb keeps in-frame clones, though not all of them. The sample lists tens of thousands of clones, 70% to 90% occurring once. The source material was peripheral blood, sampled on day 0 of AZD1222 vaccination. The receptors shown here come from an adult in good health.

The J gene is TRBJ1-1, the V gene TRBV5-1; 8 bases map to TRBD1. Germline V CDR1 and CDR2: SGHRS, YFSETQ. Trimming cost V 4 bases and J 3 bases; bases outside gene matches: 5. This CDR3 is 14 amino acids long. This chain's CDR3 is CASSGQGADTEAFF. DNA of the CDR3: TGCGCCAGCAGCGGGCAGGGGGCGGACACTGAAGCTTTCTTT.

The J gene is TRBJ2-1, the V gene TRBV12-5; no clear D. The V gene lost 4 bases and the J gene lost 10 bases, with 5 bases spanning the gap. From germline, CDR1 is LGHNT and CDR2 FRNRAP. This CDR3 comprises 10 residues. Written as DNA, the CDR3 is TGTGCTAGTGGTTGGGGAGAGCAGTTCTTC. This codes for CASGWGEQFF.